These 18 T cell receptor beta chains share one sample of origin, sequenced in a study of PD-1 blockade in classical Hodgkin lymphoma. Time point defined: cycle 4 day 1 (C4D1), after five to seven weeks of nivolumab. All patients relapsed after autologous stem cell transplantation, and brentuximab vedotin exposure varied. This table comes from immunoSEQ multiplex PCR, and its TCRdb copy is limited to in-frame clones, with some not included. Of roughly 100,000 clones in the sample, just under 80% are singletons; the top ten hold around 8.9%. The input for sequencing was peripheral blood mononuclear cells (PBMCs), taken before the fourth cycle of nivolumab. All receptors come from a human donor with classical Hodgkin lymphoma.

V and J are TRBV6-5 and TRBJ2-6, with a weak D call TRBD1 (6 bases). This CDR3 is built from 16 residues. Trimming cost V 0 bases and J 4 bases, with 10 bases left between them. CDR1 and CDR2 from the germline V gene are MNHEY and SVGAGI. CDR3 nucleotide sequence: TGTGCCAGCAGTTACTCGGGGGCATACGGGGCCAACGTCCTGACTTTC. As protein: CASSYSGAYGANVLTF.

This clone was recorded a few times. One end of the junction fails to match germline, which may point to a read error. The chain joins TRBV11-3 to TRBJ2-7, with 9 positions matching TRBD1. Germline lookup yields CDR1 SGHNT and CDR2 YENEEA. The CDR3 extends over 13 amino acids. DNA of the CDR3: TGTGCCAGCAGCTTTAACCGGGACAGGGAGCTGTACTTC. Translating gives CASSFNRDRELYF.

The CDR3 loop is CASSPRGVWETQYF. In nucleotides, the CDR3 is TGCGCCAGCAGCCCCCGGGGGGTTTGGGAGACCCAGTACTTC. The J gene is TRBJ2-5, the V gene TRBV5-1; 7 nucleotides agree with TRBD2. V trimming: 4 bases; J trimming: 5 bases; junction bases outside the gene matches: 8. CDR1 and CDR2 from the germline V gene are SGHRS and YFSETQ. This CDR3 comprises 14 residues.

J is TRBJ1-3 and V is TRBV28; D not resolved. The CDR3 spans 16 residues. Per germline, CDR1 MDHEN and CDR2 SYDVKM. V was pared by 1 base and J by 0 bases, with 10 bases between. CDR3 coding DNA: TGTGCCAGCAGTTTATCTCAGGTTACCTCTGGAAACACCATATATTTT. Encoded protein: CASSLSQVTSGNTIYF. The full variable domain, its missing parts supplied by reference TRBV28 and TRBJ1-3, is DVKVTQSSRYLVKRTGEKVFLECVQDMDHENMFWYRQDPGLGLRLIYFSYDVKMKEKGDIPEGYSVSREKKERFSLILESASTNQTSMYLCASSLSQVTSGNTIYFGEGSWLTVV.

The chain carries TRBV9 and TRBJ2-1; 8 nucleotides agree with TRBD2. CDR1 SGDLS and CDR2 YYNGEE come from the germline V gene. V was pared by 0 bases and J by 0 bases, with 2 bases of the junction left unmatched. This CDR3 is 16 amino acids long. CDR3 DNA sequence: TGTGCCAGCAGCGTAGACGGGAGGGTCTCCTACAATGAGCAGTTCTTC. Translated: CASSVDGRVSYNEQFF.

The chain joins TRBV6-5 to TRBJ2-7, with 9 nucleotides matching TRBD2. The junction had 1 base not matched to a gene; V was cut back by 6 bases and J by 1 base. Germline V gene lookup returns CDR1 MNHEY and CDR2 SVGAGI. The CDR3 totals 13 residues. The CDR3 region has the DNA TGTGCCAGCAGCCTAGCGGGGTCCTACGAGCAGTACTTC. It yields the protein CASSLAGSYEQYF.

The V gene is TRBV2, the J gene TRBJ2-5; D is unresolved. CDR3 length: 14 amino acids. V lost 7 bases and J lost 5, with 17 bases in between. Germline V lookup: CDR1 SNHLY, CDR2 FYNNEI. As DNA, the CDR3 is TGTGCCAGCATTACGACTTGGGTAGGCGAGACCCAGTACTTC. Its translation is CASITTWVGETQYF. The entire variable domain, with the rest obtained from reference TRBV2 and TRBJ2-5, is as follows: EPEVTQTPSHQVTQMGQEVILRCVPISNHLYFYWYRQILGQKVEFLVSFYNNEISEKSEIFDDQFSVERPDGSNFTLKIRSTKLEDSAMYFCASITTWVGETQYFGPGTRLLVL.

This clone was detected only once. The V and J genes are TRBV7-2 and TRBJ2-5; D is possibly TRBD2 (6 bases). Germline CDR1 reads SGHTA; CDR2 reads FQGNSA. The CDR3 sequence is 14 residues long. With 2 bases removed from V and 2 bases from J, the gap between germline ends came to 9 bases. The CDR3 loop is CASSLTGTQETQYF. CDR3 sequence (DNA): TGTGCCAGCAGCTTAACCGGGACTCAAGAGACCCAGTACTTC.

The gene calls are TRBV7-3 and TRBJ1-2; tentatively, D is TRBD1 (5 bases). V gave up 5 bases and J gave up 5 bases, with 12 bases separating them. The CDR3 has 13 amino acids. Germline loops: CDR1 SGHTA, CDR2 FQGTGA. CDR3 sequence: CASSLRDGYGYTF. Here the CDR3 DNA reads TGTGCCAGCAGCCTCCGGGACGGATATGGCTACACCTTC.

The CDR3 region has the DNA TGTGCCAGTAGTATTGGCAGGGGGGGGAAGGAGCTGTTTTTT. The encoded protein is CASSIGRGGKELFF. The chain joins TRBV19 to TRBJ2-2, with D perhaps assigned TRBD1 or TRBD2 (7 bases each). V was shortened by 3 bases and J by 10 bases, with 15 bases between the two germline ends. The CDR3 length is 14 residues. Germline values: CDR1 LNHDA, CDR2 SQIVND (reference sequence).

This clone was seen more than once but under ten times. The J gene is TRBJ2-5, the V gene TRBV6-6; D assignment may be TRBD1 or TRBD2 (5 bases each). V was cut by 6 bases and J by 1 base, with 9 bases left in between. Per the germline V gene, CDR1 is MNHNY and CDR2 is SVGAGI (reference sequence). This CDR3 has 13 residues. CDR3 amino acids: CASRRGRQETQYF. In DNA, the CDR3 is TGTGCCAGCAGGAGGGGCCGCCAAGAGACCCAGTACTTC.

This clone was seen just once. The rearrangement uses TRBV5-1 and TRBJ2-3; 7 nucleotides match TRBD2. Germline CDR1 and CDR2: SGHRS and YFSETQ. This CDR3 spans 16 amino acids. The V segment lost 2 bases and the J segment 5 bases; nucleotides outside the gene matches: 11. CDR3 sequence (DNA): TGCGCCAGCAGCTTCGACGGCGGGAGATCGGTAGATACGCAGTATTTT. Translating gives CASSFDGGRSVDTQYF. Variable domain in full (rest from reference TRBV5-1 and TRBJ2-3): KAGVTQTPRYLIKTRGQQVTLSCSPISGHRSVSWYQQTPGQGLQFLFEYFSETQRNKGNFPGRFSGRQFSNSRSEMNVSTLELGDSALYLCASSFDGGRSVDTQYFGPGTRLTVL.

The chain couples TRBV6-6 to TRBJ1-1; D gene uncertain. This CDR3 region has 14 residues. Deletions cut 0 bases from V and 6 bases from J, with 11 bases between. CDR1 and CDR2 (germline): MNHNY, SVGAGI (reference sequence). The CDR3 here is CASSYSTGLAEAFF. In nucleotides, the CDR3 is TGTGCCAGCAGTTACTCGACGGGGTTGGCTGAAGCTTTCTTT.

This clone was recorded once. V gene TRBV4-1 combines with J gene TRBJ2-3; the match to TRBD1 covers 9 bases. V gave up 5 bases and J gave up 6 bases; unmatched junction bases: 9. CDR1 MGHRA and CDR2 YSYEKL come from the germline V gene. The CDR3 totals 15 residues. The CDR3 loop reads CASSSGQGSGDTQYF. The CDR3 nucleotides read TGCGCCAGCAGCTCGGGACAGGGTTCCGGGGATACGCAGTATTTT.

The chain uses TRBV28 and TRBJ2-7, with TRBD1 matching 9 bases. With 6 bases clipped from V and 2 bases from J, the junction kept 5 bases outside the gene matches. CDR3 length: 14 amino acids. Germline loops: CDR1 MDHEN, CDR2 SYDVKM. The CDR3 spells CASRSGTGTYEQYF. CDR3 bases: TGTGCCAGCAGGTCCGGGACAGGGACCTACGAGCAGTACTTC.

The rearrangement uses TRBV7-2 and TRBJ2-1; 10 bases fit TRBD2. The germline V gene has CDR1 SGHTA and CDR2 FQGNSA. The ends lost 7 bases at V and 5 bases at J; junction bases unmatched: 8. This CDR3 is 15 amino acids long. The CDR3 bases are TGTGCCAGCATCACCGGGACTAGCGTAGACAATGAGCAGTTCTTC. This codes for CASITGTSVDNEQFF.

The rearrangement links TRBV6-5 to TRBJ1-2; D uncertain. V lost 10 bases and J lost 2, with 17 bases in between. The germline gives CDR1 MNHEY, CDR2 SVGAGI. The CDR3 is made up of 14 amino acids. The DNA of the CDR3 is TGTGCCACCCTACCCCCGGGAGGGAACTATGGCTACACCTTC. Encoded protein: CATLPPGGNYGYTF.

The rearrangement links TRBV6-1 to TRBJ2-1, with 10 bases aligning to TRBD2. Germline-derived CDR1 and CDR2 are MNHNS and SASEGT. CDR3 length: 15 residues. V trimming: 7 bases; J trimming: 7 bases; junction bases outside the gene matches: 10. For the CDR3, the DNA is TGTGCCAGCATGGAACGAGCGGGGGGGAATAATGAGCAGTTCTTC. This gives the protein CASMERAGGNNEQFF.